This T cell receptor beta chain originates from a study of shared clonotypes between healthy human individuals. Generated by immunoSEQ multiplex PCR, the TCRdb table keeps only in-frame clones and is missing some. The sample gives about 600,000 clones, nearly 98% of which show up once; 0.25% to 0.35% is in the top ten. Only CD45RO-negative cells positively selected for CCR7 counted as naive CD8 cells, so terminally differentiated effector memory CD45RA+ cells were excluded. V shed 3 bases and J shed 7 bases, with 12 bases lying between them. Germline V lookup: CDR1 LNHNV, CDR2 YYDKDF (reference sequence). This CDR3 is built from 14 residues.

The source is a man aged 30 to 45 in good health. Sequenced input: naive CD8+ T cells sorted from blood. The chain combines TRBV15 with TRBJ2-2; D is possibly TRBD2 (6 bases). This CDR3 reads CATSRGTGVGELFF. The CDR3 bases are TGTGCCACCAGCAGGGGTACGGGGGTCGGGGAGCTGTTTTTT.